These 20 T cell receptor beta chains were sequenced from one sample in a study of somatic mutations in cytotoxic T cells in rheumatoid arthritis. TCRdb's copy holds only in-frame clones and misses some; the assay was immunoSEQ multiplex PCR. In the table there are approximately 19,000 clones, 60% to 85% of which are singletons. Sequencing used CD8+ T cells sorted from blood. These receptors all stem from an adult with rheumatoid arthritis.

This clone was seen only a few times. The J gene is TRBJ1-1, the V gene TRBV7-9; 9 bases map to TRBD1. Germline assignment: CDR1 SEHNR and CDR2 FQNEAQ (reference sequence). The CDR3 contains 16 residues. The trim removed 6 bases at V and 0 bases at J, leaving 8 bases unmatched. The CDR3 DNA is TGTGCCAGCAGTGGACCCGGGACAGGGTTGAACACTGAAGCTTTCTTT. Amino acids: CASSGPGTGLNTEAFF.

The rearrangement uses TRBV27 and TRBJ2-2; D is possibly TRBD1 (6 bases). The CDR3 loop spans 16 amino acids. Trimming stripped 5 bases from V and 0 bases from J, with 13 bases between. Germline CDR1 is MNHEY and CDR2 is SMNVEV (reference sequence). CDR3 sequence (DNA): TGTGCCAGCAGTCAGCGACAGGACCCGAACACCGGGGAGCTGTTTTTT. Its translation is CASSQRQDPNTGELFF.

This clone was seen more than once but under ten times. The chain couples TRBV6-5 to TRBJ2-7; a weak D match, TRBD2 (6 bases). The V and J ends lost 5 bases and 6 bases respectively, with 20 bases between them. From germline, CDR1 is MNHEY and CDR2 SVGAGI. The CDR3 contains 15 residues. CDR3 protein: CASSPRLVMTSEQYF. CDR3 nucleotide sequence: TGTGCCAGCAGTCCGCGACTAGTCATGACGAGCGAGCAGTACTTC.

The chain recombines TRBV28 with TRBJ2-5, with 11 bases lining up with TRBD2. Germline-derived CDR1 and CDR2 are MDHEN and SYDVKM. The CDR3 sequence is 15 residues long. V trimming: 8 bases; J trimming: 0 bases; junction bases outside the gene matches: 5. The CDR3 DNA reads TGTGCCAGCTCGCCTAGCGGGAGGAACCAAGAGACCCAGTACTTC. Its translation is CASSPSGRNQETQYF.

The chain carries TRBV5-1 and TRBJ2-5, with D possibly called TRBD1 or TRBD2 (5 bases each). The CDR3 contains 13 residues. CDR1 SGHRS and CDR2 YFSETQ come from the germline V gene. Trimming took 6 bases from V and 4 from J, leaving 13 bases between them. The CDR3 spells CASKGDPGETQYF. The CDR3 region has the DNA TGCGCCAGCAAAGGGGACCCGGGAGAGACCCAGTACTTC.

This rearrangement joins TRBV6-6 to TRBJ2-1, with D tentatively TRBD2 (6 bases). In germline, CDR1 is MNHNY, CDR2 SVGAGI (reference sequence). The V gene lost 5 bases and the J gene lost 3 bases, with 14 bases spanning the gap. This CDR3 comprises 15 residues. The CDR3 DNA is TGTGCCAGCAGTCCCAAGGGACTCCTCTACAATGAGCAGTTCTTC. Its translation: CASSPKGLLYNEQFF.

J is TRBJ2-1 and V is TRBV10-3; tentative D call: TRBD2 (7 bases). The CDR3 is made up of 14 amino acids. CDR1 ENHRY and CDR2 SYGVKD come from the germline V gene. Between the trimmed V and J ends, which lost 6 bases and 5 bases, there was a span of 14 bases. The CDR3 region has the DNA TGTGCCATCAGCCGAGCGGGGACAAACAATGAGCAGTTCTTC. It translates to CAISRAGTNNEQFF.

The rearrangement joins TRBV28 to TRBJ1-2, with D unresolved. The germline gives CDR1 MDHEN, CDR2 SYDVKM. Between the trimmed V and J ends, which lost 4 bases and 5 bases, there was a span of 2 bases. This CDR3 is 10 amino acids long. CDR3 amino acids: CASSSYGYTF. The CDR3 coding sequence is TGTGCCAGCAGTTCATATGGCTACACCTTC.

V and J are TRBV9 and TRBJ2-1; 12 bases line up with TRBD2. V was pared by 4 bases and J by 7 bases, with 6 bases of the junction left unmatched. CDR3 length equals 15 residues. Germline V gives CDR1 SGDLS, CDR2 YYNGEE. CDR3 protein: CASSTRTSGNNEQFF. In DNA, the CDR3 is TGTGCCAGCAGCACCAGGACTAGCGGGAATAATGAGCAGTTCTTC.

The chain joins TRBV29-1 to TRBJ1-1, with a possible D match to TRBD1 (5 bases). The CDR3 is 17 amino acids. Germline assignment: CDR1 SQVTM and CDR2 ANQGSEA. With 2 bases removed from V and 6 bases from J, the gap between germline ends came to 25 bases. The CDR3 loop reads CSVEQPGPRLGWPEAFF. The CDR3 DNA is TGCAGCGTTGAACAGCCGGGACCGCGGCTCGGATGGCCTGAAGCTTTCTTT.

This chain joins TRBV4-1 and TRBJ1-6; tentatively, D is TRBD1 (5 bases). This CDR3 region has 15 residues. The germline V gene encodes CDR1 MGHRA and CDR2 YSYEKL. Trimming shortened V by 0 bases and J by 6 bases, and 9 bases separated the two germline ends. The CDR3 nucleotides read TGCGCCAGCAGCCAAGACAGGGACCCTAATTCACCCCTCCACTTT. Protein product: CASSQDRDPNSPLHF.

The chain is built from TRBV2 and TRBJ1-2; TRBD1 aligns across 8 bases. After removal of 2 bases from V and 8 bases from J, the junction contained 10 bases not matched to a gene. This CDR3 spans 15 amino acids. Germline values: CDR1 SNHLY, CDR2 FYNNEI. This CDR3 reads CASSEMAGGAYGYTF. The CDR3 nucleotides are TGTGCCAGCAGTGAAATGGCAGGGGGCGCGTACGGCTACACCTTC. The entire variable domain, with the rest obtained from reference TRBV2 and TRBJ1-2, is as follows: EPEVTQTPSHQVTQMGQEVILRCVPISNHLYFYWYRQILGQKVEFLVSFYNNEISEKSEIFDDQFSVERPDGSNFTLKIRSTKLEDSAMYFCASSEMAGGAYGYTFGSGTRLTVV.

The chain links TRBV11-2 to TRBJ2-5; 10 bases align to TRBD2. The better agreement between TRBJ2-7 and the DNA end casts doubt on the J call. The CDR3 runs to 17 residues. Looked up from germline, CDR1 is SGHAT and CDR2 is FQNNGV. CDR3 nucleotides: TGTGCCAGCAGCTTAGATCCTATTAGCGGGAGGTGGTACGAGCAGTACTTC. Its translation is CASSLDPISGRWYEQYF.

DNA of the CDR3: TGTGCCAGCAACCGCCTGGGGGATTTGTACACTGAAGCTTTCTTT. Translated: CASNRLGDLYTEAFF. The chain has TRBV9 and TRBJ1-1, with D perhaps TRBD1 (5 bases). CDR1 SGDLS and CDR2 YYNGEE come from the germline V gene. This CDR3 has 15 amino acids. V gave up 6 bases and J gave up 3 bases, with 18 bases separating them.

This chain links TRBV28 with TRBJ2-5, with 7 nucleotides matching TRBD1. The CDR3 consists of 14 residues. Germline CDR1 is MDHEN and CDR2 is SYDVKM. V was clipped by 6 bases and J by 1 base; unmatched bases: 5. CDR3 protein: CASRRWDSQETQYF. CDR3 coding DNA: TGTGCCAGCAGAAGATGGGACAGCCAAGAGACCCAGTACTTC.

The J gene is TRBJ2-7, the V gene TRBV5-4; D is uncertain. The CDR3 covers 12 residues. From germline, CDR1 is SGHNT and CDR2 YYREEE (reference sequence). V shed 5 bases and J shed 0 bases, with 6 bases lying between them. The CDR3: CASSQDSYEQYF. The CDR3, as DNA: TGTGCCAGCAGTCAGGACTCCTACGAGCAGTACTTC.

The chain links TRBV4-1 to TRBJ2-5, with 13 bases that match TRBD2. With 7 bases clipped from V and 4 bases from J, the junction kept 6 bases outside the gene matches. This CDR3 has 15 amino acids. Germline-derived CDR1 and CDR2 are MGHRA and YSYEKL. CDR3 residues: CASTTSGGAGETQYF. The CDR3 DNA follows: TGCGCCAGCACTACTAGCGGGGGGGCCGGAGAGACCCAGTACTTC.

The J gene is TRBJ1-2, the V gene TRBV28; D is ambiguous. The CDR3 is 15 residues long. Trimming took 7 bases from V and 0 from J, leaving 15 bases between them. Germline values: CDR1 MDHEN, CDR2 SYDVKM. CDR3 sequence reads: CASTIGLRANYGYTF. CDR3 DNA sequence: TGTGCCAGCACCATAGGCTTAAGGGCTAACTATGGCTACACCTTC.

The CDR3, as DNA: TGTGCCAGCATCCTTTACGAAGCTTTCTTT. The encoded protein is CASILYEAFF. The chain links TRBV2 to TRBJ1-1; no definite D call. CDR1 SNHLY and CDR2 FYNNEI come from the germline V gene. Between the trimmed V and J ends, which lost 7 bases and 8 bases, there was a span of 8 bases. The length of the CDR3 is 10 residues.

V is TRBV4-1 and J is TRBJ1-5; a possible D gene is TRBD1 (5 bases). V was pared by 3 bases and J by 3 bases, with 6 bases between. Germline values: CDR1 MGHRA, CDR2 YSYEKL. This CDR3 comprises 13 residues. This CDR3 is CASSQGDNQPQHF. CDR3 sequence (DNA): TGCGCCAGCAGCCAGGGGGACAATCAGCCCCAGCATTTT.